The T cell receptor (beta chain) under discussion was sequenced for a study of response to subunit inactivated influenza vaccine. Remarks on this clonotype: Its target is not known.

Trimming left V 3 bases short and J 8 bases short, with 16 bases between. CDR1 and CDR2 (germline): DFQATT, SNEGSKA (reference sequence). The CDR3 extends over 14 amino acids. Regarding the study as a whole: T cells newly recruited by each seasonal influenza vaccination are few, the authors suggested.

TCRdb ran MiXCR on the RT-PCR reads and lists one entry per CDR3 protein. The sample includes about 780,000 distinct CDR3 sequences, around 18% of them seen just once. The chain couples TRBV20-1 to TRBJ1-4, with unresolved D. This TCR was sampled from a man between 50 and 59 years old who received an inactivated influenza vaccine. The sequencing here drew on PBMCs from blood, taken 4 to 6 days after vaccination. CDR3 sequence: CSASILGHTEKLFF. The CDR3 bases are TGCAGTGCTAGTATCTTGGGCCATACCGAAAAACTGTTTTTT.